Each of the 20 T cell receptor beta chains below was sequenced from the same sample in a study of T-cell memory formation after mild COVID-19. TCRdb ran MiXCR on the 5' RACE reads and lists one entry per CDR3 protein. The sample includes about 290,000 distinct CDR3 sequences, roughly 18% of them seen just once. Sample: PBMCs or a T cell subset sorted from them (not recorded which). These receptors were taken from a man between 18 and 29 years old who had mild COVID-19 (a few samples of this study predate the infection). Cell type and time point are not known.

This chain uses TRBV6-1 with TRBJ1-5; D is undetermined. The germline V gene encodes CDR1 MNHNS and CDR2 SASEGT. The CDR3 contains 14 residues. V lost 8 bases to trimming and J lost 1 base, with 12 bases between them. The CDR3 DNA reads TGTGCCAGCGGCGCGGTAGACAGCAATCAGCCCCAGCATTTT. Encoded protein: CASGAVDSNQPQHF.

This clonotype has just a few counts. CDR3 DNA sequence: TGTGCCAGCTCACCAGACAGGGCTTCACCCCTCCACTTT. Its translation: CASSPDRASPLHF. This chain links TRBV18 with TRBJ1-6, with 7 bases lining up with TRBD1. With 2 bases clipped from V and 9 bases from J, the junction kept 1 base outside the gene matches. The CDR3 is made up of 13 amino acids. Germline V gene lookup returns CDR1 KGHSH and CDR2 LQKENI.

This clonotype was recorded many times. The CDR3 here is CASSSTGMNTEAFF. In DNA, the CDR3 is TGCGCCAGCAGCTCGACAGGGATGAACACTGAAGCTTTCTTT. The chain recombines TRBV5-1 with TRBJ1-1, with 7 bases matching TRBD1. V lost 3 bases and J lost 0; bases outside the gene matches: 2. The CDR3 totals 14 residues. In germline, CDR1 is SGHRS, CDR2 YFSETQ.

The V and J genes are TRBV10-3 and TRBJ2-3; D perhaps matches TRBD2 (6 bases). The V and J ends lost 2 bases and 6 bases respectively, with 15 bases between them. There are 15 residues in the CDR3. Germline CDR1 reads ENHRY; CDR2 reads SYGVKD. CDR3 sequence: CAISEERRGWDTQYF. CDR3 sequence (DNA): TGTGCCATCAGTGAGGAGCGGCGGGGATGGGATACGCAGTATTTT.

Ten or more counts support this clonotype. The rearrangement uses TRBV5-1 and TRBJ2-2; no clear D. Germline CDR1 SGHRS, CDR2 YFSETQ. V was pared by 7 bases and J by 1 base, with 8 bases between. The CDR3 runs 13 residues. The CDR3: CASGPRNTGELFF. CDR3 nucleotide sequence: TGCGCCAGCGGGCCAAGGAACACCGGGGAGCTGTTTTTT. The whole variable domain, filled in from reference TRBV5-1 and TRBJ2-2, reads KAGVTQTPRYLIKTRGQQVTLSCSPISGHRSVSWYQQTPGQGLQFLFEYFSETQRNKGNFPGRFSGRQFSNSRSEMNVSTLELGDSALYLCASGPRNTGELFFGEGSRLTVL.

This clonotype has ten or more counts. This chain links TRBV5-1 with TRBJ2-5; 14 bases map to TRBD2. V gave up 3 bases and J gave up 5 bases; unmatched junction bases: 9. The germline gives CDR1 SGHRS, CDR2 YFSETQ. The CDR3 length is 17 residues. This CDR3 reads CASSWTSGGSGGETQYF. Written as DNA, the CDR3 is TGCGCCAGCAGCTGGACTAGCGGGGGGTCAGGAGGGGAGACCCAGTACTTC.

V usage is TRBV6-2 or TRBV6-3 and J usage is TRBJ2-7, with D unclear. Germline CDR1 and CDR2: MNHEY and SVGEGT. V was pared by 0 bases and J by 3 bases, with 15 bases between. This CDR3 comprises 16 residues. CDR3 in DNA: TGTGCCAGCAGTTACTCGGCCCCCGCGGAGAGCTACGAGCAGTACTTC. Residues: CASSYSAPAESYEQYF.

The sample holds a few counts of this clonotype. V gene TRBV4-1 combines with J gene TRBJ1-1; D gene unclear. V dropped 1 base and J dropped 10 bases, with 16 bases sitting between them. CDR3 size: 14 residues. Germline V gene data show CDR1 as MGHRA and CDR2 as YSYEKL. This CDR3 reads CASSQVKVDCRAFF. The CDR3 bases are TGCGCCAGCAGCCAAGTGAAAGTGGACTGCCGAGCTTTCTTT.

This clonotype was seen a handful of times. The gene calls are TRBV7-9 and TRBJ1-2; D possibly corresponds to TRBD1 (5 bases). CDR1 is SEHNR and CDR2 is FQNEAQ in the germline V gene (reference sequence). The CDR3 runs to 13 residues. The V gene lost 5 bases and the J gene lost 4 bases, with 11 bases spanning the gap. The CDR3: CASSGTASYGYTF. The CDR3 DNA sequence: TGTGCCAGCAGCGGGACCGCTAGCTATGGCTACACCTTC.

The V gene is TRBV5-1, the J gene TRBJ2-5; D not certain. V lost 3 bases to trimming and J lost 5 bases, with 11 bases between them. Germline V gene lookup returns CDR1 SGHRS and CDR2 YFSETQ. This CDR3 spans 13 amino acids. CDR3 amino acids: CASSSDPSETQYF. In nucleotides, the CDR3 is TGCGCCAGCAGCTCGGACCCCTCGGAGACCCAGTACTTC.

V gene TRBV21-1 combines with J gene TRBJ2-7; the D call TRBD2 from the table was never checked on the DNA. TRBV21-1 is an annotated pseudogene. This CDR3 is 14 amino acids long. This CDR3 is CASSRRDFAYEQYV. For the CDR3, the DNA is TGTGCCAGCAGCAGAAGGGACTTCGCCTACGAGCAGTACGTC.

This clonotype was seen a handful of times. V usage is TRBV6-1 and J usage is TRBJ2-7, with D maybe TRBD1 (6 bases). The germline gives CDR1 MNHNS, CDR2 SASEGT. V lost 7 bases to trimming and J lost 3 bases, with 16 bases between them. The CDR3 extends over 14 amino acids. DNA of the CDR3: TGTGCCAGCACGGCAGGACAGACAATCTACGAGCAGTACTTC. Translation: CASTAGQTIYEQYF.

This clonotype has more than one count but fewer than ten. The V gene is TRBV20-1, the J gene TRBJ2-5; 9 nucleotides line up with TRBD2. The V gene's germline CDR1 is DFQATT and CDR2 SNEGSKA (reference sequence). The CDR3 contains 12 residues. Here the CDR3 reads CSAGGVMETQYF. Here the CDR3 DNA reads TGCAGCGCGGGAGGGGTAATGGAGACCCAGTACTTC.

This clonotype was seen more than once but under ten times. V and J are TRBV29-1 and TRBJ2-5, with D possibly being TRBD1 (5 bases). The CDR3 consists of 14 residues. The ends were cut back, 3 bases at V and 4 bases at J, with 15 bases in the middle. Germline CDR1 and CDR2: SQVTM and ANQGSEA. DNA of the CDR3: TGCAGCGTTGATATGGTTCAGGGTATAGAGACCCAGTACTTC. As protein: CSVDMVQGIETQYF.

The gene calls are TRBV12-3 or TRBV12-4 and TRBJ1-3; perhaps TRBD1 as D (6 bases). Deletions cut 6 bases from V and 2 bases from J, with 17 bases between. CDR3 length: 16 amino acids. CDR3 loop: CASSLDLTGAGNTIYF. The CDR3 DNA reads TGTGCCAGCAGCCTCGACTTGACAGGTGCTGGAAACACCATATATTTT.

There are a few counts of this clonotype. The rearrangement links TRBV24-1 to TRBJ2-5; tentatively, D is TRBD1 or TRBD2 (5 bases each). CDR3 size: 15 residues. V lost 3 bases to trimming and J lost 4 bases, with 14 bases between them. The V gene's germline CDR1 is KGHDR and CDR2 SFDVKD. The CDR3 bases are TGTGCCACCAGTGATCCTGCAGGGAGCGGAGAGACCCAGTACTTC. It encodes CATSDPAGSGETQYF.

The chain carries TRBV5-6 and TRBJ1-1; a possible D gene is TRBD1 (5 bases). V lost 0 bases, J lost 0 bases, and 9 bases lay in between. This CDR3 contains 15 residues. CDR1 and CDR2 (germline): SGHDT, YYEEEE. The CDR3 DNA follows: TGTGCCAGCAGCTTGGGGGGGAGCTTGAACACTGAAGCTTTCTTT. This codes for CASSLGGSLNTEAFF.

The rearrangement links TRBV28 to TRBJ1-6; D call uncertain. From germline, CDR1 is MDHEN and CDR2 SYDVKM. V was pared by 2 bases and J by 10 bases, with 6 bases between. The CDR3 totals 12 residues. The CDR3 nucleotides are TGTGCCAGCAGTTTAAAGGGATCACCCCTCCACTTT. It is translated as CASSLKGSPLHF. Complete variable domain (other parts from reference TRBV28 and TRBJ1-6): DVKVTQSSRYLVKRTGEKVFLECVQDMDHENMFWYRQDPGLGLRLIYFSYDVKMKEKGDIPEGYSVSREKKERFSLILESASTNQTSMYLCASSLKGSPLHFGNGTRLTVT.

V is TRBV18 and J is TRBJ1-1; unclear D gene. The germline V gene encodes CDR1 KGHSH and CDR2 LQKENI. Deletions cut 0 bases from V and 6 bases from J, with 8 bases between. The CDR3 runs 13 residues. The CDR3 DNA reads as TGTGCCAGCTCACCACCGTCCAGCTCTGAAGCTTTCTTT. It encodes CASSPPSSSEAFF.

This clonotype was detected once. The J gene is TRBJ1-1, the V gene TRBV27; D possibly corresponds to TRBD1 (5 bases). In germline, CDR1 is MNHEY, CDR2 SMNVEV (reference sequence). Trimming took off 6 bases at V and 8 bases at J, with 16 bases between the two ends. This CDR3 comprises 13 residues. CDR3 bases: TGTGCCAGCAGGCCGAAAGGGGTCCGCGAAGCTTTCTTT. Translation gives CASRPKGVREAFF.